Presented here are 10 T cell receptor beta chains from one specimen sequenced in a study of identical twins. MiXCR was run by TCRdb on the 5' RACE reads, yielding one entry per CDR3 protein. Of about 700,000 distinct CDR3 sequences detected, roughly 6% appear once; the ten largest clones hold under 2%. The material sequenced was naive T cells sorted from blood. The receptors originated from a man aged 18-30 years in good health.

The rearrangement uses TRBV7-2 and TRBJ2-7; D perhaps matches TRBD1 (5 bases). V dropped 1 base and J dropped 9 bases, with 13 bases sitting between them. Germline V gives CDR1 SGHTA, CDR2 FQGNSA. This CDR3 region has 13 residues. The CDR3 DNA is TGTGCCAGCAGCTTAGACCCGACAGATAGGCAGTACTTC. This codes for CASSLDPTDRQYF.

This clonotype turned up a few times. The chain recombines TRBV10-3 with TRBJ1-1; D remains unclear. This CDR3 region has 13 residues. Germline assignment: CDR1 ENHRY and CDR2 SYGVKD. The V gene lost 7 bases and the J gene lost 3 bases, with 12 bases spanning the gap. The CDR3 here is CAIKTPWDTEAFF. The DNA for the CDR3 is TGTGCCATCAAAACCCCCTGGGACACTGAAGCTTTCTTT.

This clonotype was detected a few times. This chain joins TRBV7-9 and TRBJ2-5, with a possible D match to TRBD2 (7 bases). Germline CDR1 reads SEHNR; CDR2 reads FQNEAQ (reference sequence). Trimming left V 5 bases short and J 4 bases short, with 20 bases between. This CDR3 has 16 residues. The DNA for the CDR3 is TGTGCCAGCAGCCCCAGGCGGGGGCTGGGGGCAGAGACCCAGTACTTC. It encodes CASSPRRGLGAETQYF.

There are many counts of this clonotype. This chain connects TRBV7-6 to TRBJ2-7, with D maybe TRBD2 (7 bases). Trimming cost V 5 bases and J 5 bases, with 22 bases left between them. CDR1 and CDR2 (germline): SGHVS, FNYEAQ. The CDR3 loop spans 16 amino acids. CDR3 coding DNA: TGTGCCAGCAGCCCGGGGGGCGGGAGCATCGGGGACGAGCAGTACTTC. This codes for CASSPGGGSIGDEQYF.

This clonotype was observed at least ten times. The chain employs TRBV29-1 and TRBJ1-1; tentatively, D is TRBD1 (5 bases). The germline gives CDR1 SQVTM, CDR2 ANQGSEA. The CDR3 is 11 amino acids. The ends were cut back, 6 bases at V and 4 bases at J, with 9 bases in the middle. CDR3 amino acids: CSVPGGTEAFF. Written as DNA, the CDR3 is TGCAGCGTCCCCGGGGGCACTGAAGCTTTCTTT.

V gene TRBV19 combines with J gene TRBJ2-7, with unresolved D. Germline-derived CDR1 and CDR2 are LNHDA and SQIVND (reference sequence). Trimming removed 1 base from V and 3 bases from J, with 10 bases in between. The CDR3 length is 14 residues. The CDR3 DNA follows: TGTGCCAGTAGTATAGCCACCGGAAACTACGAGCAGTACGTC. Translating it yields CASSIATGNYEQYV.

In this sample, this clonotype turned up many times. This chain connects TRBV7-9 to TRBJ2-5; possible D gene TRBD1, 5 bases. The length of the CDR3 is 13 residues. The germline gives CDR1 SEHNR, CDR2 FQNEAQ (reference sequence). Trimming took 3 bases from V and 2 from J, leaving 7 bases between them. This CDR3 reads CASSLRQQETQYF. The DNA for the CDR3 is TGTGCCAGCAGCTTGAGACAGCAAGAGACCCAGTACTTC.

This clonotype was found a few times. The chain links TRBV15 to TRBJ2-1, with no clear D. The CDR3 totals 15 residues. Per germline, CDR1 LNHNV and CDR2 YYDKDF (reference sequence). The germline V and J ends were trimmed by 1 base and 5 bases, with 12 bases remaining between them. The CDR3 spells CATSRALVPHNEQFF. The CDR3 DNA sequence: TGTGCCACCAGCAGAGCGCTAGTGCCCCACAATGAGCAGTTCTTC.

This clonotype has a count of ten or more. The chain combines TRBV29-1 with TRBJ2-1; no firm D call. The CDR3 has 11 residues. Trimming took 3 bases from V and 8 from J, leaving 8 bases between them. The germline CDR1 and CDR2 sequences are SQVTM and ANQGSEA. CDR3 region: CSVDSTYEQFF. The CDR3 nucleotides read TGCAGCGTTGATTCGACTTATGAGCAGTTCTTC.

The sample holds many counts of this clonotype. The chain couples TRBV10-2 to TRBJ2-3; D perhaps matches TRBD1 (6 bases). Trimming stripped 6 bases from V and 4 bases from J, with 14 bases between. Germline assignment: CDR1 WSHSY and CDR2 SAAADI. The CDR3 is made up of 14 amino acids. The CDR3 protein is CASSLSRGADTQYF. CDR3 nucleotide sequence: TGCGCCAGCAGCCTCTCCAGGGGCGCAGATACGCAGTATTTT.